This TCR beta chain was found in a study of beta chain features in type 1 diabetes (dated by TCRdb to between 2017 and 2018). A note on the overall study: Mean age, gender distribution, total cell number and subset yield did not differ between patients and healthy donors. A total of roughly 100 million sorted cells were examined across all samples, and the number of cells per subset was strongly correlated with RNA yield. The study compared the TCRB repertoires of sorted circulating CD4+ T cell subsets in recently diagnosed type 1 diabetes patients with those in matched healthy donors. Regulatory and stem cell-like memory subsets were isolated from only 8 patients and about eight healthy donors, whereas naive and central memory subsets came from all 30 or so donors. Results and caveats for the whole study, not just this receptor: At VDJ recombination sites, type 1 diabetes patients had fewer insertions and more deleted nucleotides, which implies abnormalities in thymic rearrangement. A moderate but significant shortening of TCRB CDR3 length was observed in type 1 diabetes patients in all four CD4+ subsets. Naive, central memory and regulatory TCRB repertoires appeared to be more alike among patients than among healthy donors. Because the HLA sub-analyses included only small numbers of individuals, any influence of HLA type on TCRB rearrangement was left unresolved. Shorter templates might be favored by PCR, yet because patient and control samples were amplified and corrected together, any such skew would affect both groups equally. Because cDNA was sequenced instead of genomic DNA, highly expressing activated cells could be over-represented, though the groups showed no difference in activation or CD3 levels.

Taken from the germline V gene, the CDR1 and CDR2 loops are MGHRA and YSYEKL. V drops 0 bases and J drops 11 bases, leaving 7 bases in between. The CDR3 runs 11 residues from the cysteine to the phenylalanine. Only CDR3 DNA is held: 33 bases, read in frame from base 1. The entire isolated RNA was reverse transcribed using the High Capacity cDNA Reverse Transcription Kit, and thus expressed TCRB transcripts were sequenced. Deep immunoSEQ sequencing was performed on naive, central memory and regulatory T cell samples, with an average of about 3.6 million total reads per sample. After sorted cells were lysed in RLT buffer, RNA was extracted with DNase-treated RNeasy Micro or Mini kits, with the choice depending on cell number. Each cell subset was processed separately to prevent cross-contamination, with patient and healthy donor samples processed together. Using the immunoSEQ multiplex PCR, TCRB sequences were amplified from cDNA into 87-bp fragments spanning the CDR3 region. Amplicons were sequenced on the Illumina HiSeq platform. Under the source paper's analysis protocol: Synthetic template baselines were used to correct PCR bias computationally, reads within Hamming distance 2 were collapsed, and singletons that could not be merged were discarded. By aligning reads against IMGT, V, D and J genes, CDR3 length, and insertions or deletions at six rearrangement sites were assigned. Within each subset, clonotype counts were normalized to sorted cell number, and only after that were true diversity and Gini coefficients computed with the tcR R package. Repertoire sharing was quantified using the overlap coefficient calculated on TCRB nucleotide sequences. As a proxy for the pre-selection repertoire, out-of-frame TCRB sequences from naive cells were analyzed. The source is immuneACCESS, and TCRdb retained only in-frame sequences with V and J called. Part of the clones is not carried over; for the studies checked, unresolved V genes explain less than half of this, and the remainder is unexplained. The V and J calls and clone size are taken from that table; D and trimming were inferred from the DNA. The sample table shows 550,000 to 850,000 clones, and around 15% are seen once. Jointly, the top ten make up about 0.02% of the sample.

Notes on this clone: Its antigen target is currently unknown. No per-base quality is available; no much larger clone lies one base away.

Each donor gave one peripheral blood draw, about 110 mL on average, collected into heparinised tubes. Using a panel that included CD45RO, CCR7, CD25, CD127, CD95 and CD27, naive, central memory, regulatory and stem cell-like memory CD4+ T cells were sorted on a BD FACSAria II. All sorted populations exceeded 95% purity. PBMCs were isolated immediately by Lymphoprep density gradient centrifugation and stained directly without culture. Samples were stained and sorted in pairs, with one healthy donor and one patient per experiment, so that batch effects were minimized. Sequencing was done on a sample of naive CD4+ T cells from blood. The intended sense of this specimen's cell subset or site label: true naive CD4+ T cells. The sequence was collected from a man younger than 35 with type 1 diabetes. The chain is made from TRBV4-1 and TRBJ1-1, with the D gene not confidently named. The CDR3 protein sequence reads: CASSQDRRAFF. The sequenced DNA: TGCGCCAGCAGCCAAGACCGGCGGGCTTTCTTT.